A selection of T cell receptor beta chains follows, all from one sample in a study of STAT5B mutations in CD4+ large granular lymphocyte leukemia. The protocol was immunoSEQ multiplex PCR, while the TCRdb copy is restricted to in-frame clones and leaves out a portion. The sample holds 30,000 or so clones, approximately 75% seen once. Input material: CD4+ T cells from blood buffy coats. The receptors originated from a human donor in good health. CDR3s include the opening cysteine and the closing phenylalanine or tryptophan. D genes are given only for firm matches. The size of a clone is reported for some rows only, either as once, few or many, or as a class for expanded clones.

TRBV7-2,TRBD2,TRBJ2-5,.,TGTGCCAGCAGCCAGGACGGCGGGAGTGGGGAGACCCAGTACTTC,CASSQDGGSGETQYF
TRBV7-9,.,TRBJ1-1,.,TGTGCCAGCAGCCCCGGGAGTTTTTGGGCTTTCTTT,CASSPGSFWAFF
TRBV7-2,.,TRBJ1-6,.,TGTGCCAGCAGAAGAAACCAGGGGTATAATTCACCCCTCCACTTT,CASRRNQGYNSPLHF
TRBV2,TRBD1,TRBJ2-2,.,TGTGCCAGCAGCCCGAGGGGACAGGGTTACACCGGGGAGCTGTTTTTT,CASSPRGQGYTGELFF
TRBV7-8,.,TRBJ2-7,once,TGTGCCAGCAGCTTAGCGCCCGTTAGCTCCTACGAGCAGTACTTC,CASSLAPVSSYEQYF
TRBV7-3,TRBD2,TRBJ2-2,.,TGTGCCAGCAGCCTAGATAGGACTAGCGGTTACACCGGGGAGCTGTTTTTT,CASSLDRTSGYTGELFF
TRBV7-3,TRBD2,TRBJ2-2,.,TGTGCCAGCAGCCTCCAACTAGCGAGAAACACCGGGGAGCTGTTTTTT,CASSLQLARNTGELFF
TRBV6-5,TRBD2,TRBJ2-7,.,TGTGCCAGCTACAGCGGGACTAGCTCCTACGAGCAGTACTTC,CASYSGTSSYEQYF
TRBV2,.,TRBJ1-2,.,TGTGCCAGCAGTTCTGATAGCGGCTACACCTTC,CASSSDSGYTF
TRBV5-4,.,TRBJ1-1,.,TGTGCCAGCAGCCTGCCGCTGAACACTGAAGCTTTCTTT,CASSLPLNTEAFF
TRBV4-3,.,TRBJ1-1,.,TGCGCCAGCAGCCAAGATGACAGCATGAACACTGAAGCTTTCTTT,CASSQDDSMNTEAFF
TRBV2,.,TRBJ2-7,.,TGTGCCAGCAGTGAGGGCTACGAGCAGTACTTC,CASSEGYEQYF
TRBV5-1,TRBD2,TRBJ2-1,.,TGCGCCAGCAGCCCCTTGGGGAGGGCCACAAATGAGCAGTTCTTC,CASSPLGRATNEQFF
TRBV27,.,TRBJ1-4,once,TGTGCCAGCAGTTTATCCTATTGGGGAATTAATGAAAAACTGTTTTTT,CASSLSYWGINEKLFF
TRBV19,TRBD2,TRBJ2-1,.,TGTGCCAGTAGTGGGGGACTATACAATGAGCAGTTCTTC,CASSGGLYNEQFF
TRBV5-6,.,TRBJ1-2,few,TGTGCCAGCAGCCGGCGGGCAGGGCAGGGCTACACCTTC,CASSRRAGQGYTF
TRBV4-3,.,TRBJ2-7,.,TGCGCCAGCAGCCAAGATACTGCCAGGGAGTCCTTCGAGCAGTACTTC,CASSQDTARESFEQYF
TRBV11-2,.,TRBJ2-1,.,TGTGCCAGCAGCTTAGTGGGCCTGGGCTCCGCCTACAATGAGCAGTTCTTC,CASSLVGLGSAYNEQFF
TRBV18,TRBD1,TRBJ2-7,.,TGTGCCAGCTCACCAGGGACAGGGGAGAGCTCCTACGAGCAGTACTTC,CASSPGTGESSYEQYF
TRBV7-2,TRBD1,TRBJ1-2,.,TGTGCCAGCAGCTGGGACAGGGTATTTGGTGGCTACACCTTC,CASSWDRVFGGYTF
TRBV6-5,.,TRBJ1-2,.,TGTGCCAGCAAAAGCCCCAACTATGGCTACACCTTC,CASKSPNYGYTF
TRBV7-2,TRBD1,TRBJ2-3,.,TGTGCCAGCAGCTTTAGGCAGGGGGGCACAGATACGCAGTATTTT,CASSFRQGGTDTQYF
TRBV18,.,TRBJ2-7,once,TGTGCCAGCTCACCAAACTTGATAAATTACGAGCAGTACTTC,CASSPNLINYEQYF
TRBV6-6,.,TRBJ2-1,.,TGTGCCAGCAGTTACGTAAGGGACTACAATGAGCAGTTCTTC,CASSYVRDYNEQFF
TRBV7-7,TRBD2,TRBJ2-2,.,TGTGCTAGCAGCTTAGAGCGGGAGTTCACCGGGGAGCTGTTTTTT,CASSLEREFTGELFF
TRBV18,TRBD1,TRBJ2-6,.,TGTGCCAGCTCACCGCTGGGACAGGGGGCGGACGGGGCCAACGTCCTGACTTTC,CASSPLGQGADGANVLTF
TRBV7-2,.,TRBJ1-2,.,TGTGCCAGCAGCTTAGCGTGGCGGTATGGCTACACCTTC,CASSLAWRYGYTF
TRBV19,.,TRBJ2-7,.,TGTGCCAGTAGTCATGGGGCCTACGAGCAGTACTTC,CASSHGAYEQYF
TRBV10-3,.,TRBJ1-6,.,TGTGCCATCAGTGAGTCGGACCGTAATGTTCACTTT,CAISESDRNVHF
TRBV5-1,TRBD1,TRBJ2-7,.,TGCGCCAGCAGCCCGGGACAGGGTGGCCTTGGGGACGAGCAGTACTTC,CASSPGQGGLGDEQYF
TRBV5-8,TRBD1,TRBJ1-2,once,TGTGCCAGCAGCAACGTACAGGGGGCCGCCTATGGCTACACCTTC,CASSNVQGAAYGYTF
TRBV5-1,.,TRBJ2-7,.,TGCGCCAGCAGCCCTGAAGGCAGTTCCTACGAGCAGTACTTC,CASSPEGSSYEQYF
TRBV18,.,TRBJ1-1,.,TGTGCCAGCTCACCGGGACAAATGACATCGGTGAACACTGAAGCTTTCTTT,CASSPGQMTSVNTEAFF
TRBV7-2,.,TRBJ2-5,.,TGTGCCAGCAGCTTAGTTAACGGGCGCCAAGAGACCCAGTACTTC,CASSLVNGRQETQYF
TRBV4-3,.,TRBJ2-4,once,TGCGCCAGCAGCCAAGAAGAGGCGGGGATTCAGTACTTC,CASSQEEAGIQYF
TRBV6-6,.,TRBJ2-7,.,TGTGCCAGCAGCCAACTAGGGATCTACGAGCAGTACTTC,CASSQLGIYEQYF
TRBV7-2,TRBD1,TRBJ1-3,.,TGTGCCAGCAGCGGAGGACAGGGGAGAGGAAACACCATATATTTT,CASSGGQGRGNTIYF
TRBV19,TRBD1,TRBJ2-7,few,TGTGCCAGTACCCTCAGGGGGCGAAACTCCTACGAGCAGTACTTC,CASTLRGRNSYEQYF
TRBV28,TRBD2,TRBJ2-1,.,TGTGCCAGCAGTTTAGGACTAGCGGGAGGGGATGAGCAGTTCTTC,CASSLGLAGGDEQFF
TRBV9,TRBD2,TRBJ2-3,.,TGTGCCAGCAGCGCGTTAGCGGGAAGCACAGATACGCAGTATTTT,CASSALAGSTDTQYF
TRBV6-1,TRBD1,TRBJ1-2,.,TGTGCCAGCAGTGAAGCGCAGGGGGGAAACTATGGCTACACCTTC,CASSEAQGGNYGYTF
TRBV6-1,.,TRBJ1-3,few,TGTGCCAGCAGTGTTCATAAGATCACCATATATTTT,CASSVHKITIYF
TRBV29-1,TRBD1,TRBJ1-1,few,TGCAGCGTCGCCGGGACAGGTTACACTGAAGCTTTCTTT,CSVAGTGYTEAFF